This T cell receptor beta chain was recorded in a study of T-cell memory formation after mild COVID-19. Turning to the study itself: In these data, TCR clusters were largely donor specific. Study-level findings and limits: CD4+ clones that contracted lay mainly in CM and EM; CD8+ ones lay in EMRA. There were some responding clones in pre-infection memory, which suggested that cross-reactive memory had joined.

Only a few counts were recorded for this clonotype. Antigen specificity is unknown. Trimming took 4 bases from V and 0 from J; bases not matched to a gene: 7. Germline V gene data show CDR1 as SGHNT and CDR2 as YYREEE (reference sequence). The CDR3 runs 17 residues. It was 5'RACE with constant-segment primers that produced the TCR alpha and TCR beta cDNA libraries, which carried sample barcodes and UMIs. Each CDR3 protein gets one entry after TCRdb re-called the 5' RACE reads with MiXCR. In the table there are around 450,000 distinct CDR3 sequences, 24% of which are singletons. The specimen was PBMCs or a T cell subset sorted from them (not recorded which). The rearrangement links TRBV5-4 to TRBJ1-6, with TRBD1 matching over 7 bases. The sequence derives from an adult woman who had mild COVID-19 (a few samples of this study predate the infection). Cell type and time point are not known. CDR3 region: CASSHRGQSSYNSPLHF. The CDR3 DNA is TGTGCCAGCAGCCATAGGGGACAGAGCTCCTATAATTCACCCCTCCACTTT. Drawing the rest from reference TRBV5-4 and TRBJ1-6, the complete variable domain is ETGVTQSPTHLIKTRGQQVTLRCSSQSGHNTVSWYQQALGQGPQFIFQYYREEENGRGNFPPRFSGLQFPNYSSELNVNALELDDSALYLCASSHRGQSSYNSPLHFGNGTRLTVT.